The source of this T cell receptor (beta chain) is a study of blood T cell repertoires in COVID-19. V was pared by 3 bases and J by 6 bases, with 12 bases between. From germline, CDR1 is SGHTA and CDR2 FQGNSA. The CDR3 loop spans 13 amino acids. Using immunoSEQ multiplex PCR, the repertoire was profiled, and TCRdb retains in-frame clones only, with some absent. The data show under 45,000 clones, with over 80% seen just once and 8% to 10% held by the top ten. The source is a human donor in a cohort sampled during active COVID-19. Sequences were obtained from peripheral blood. The rearrangement uses TRBV7-2 and TRBJ2-7; possibly TRBD1 for D (5 bases). CDR3 in amino acids: CASSFGQGGEQYF. Here the CDR3 DNA reads TGTGCCAGCAGCTTCGGGCAGGGCGGCGAGCAGTACTTC.